This entry lists 16 T cell receptor beta chains sequenced from one sample in a study of identical twins. In TCRdb, the 5' RACE reads were re-called with MiXCR into one record per CDR3 protein. Among hundreds of thousands of distinct CDR3 sequences, about 12% were seen once, and the ten largest hold roughly 1.6%. These data also formed part of another study, on yellow fever vaccine responses in identical twins.

Sequenced input: PBMCs. These receptors were obtained from a woman aged 18-30 years in good health.

A few counts support this clonotype. CDR3 nucleotides: TGCGCCAGCAGCTCATTGATCGGGGAGCTGTTTTTT. It encodes CASSSLIGELFF. This chain connects TRBV5-1 to TRBJ2-2; no reliable D call. Germline loops: CDR1 SGHRS, CDR2 YFSETQ. V gave up 3 bases and J gave up 7 bases, with 7 bases separating them. CDR3 length: 12 amino acids.

This clonotype was counted between two and nine times. The rearrangement links TRBV10-3 to TRBJ2-3; no clear D. CDR3 length equals 16 residues. In germline, CDR1 is ENHRY, CDR2 SYGVKD. Trimming removed 0 bases at V and 2 bases at J, with 12 bases between. CDR3 region: CAISESFGANTDTQYF. The CDR3 coding sequence is TGTGCCATCAGTGAGTCGTTTGGAGCGAACACAGATACGCAGTATTTT.

The sample holds a few counts of this clonotype. The genes are TRBV27 and TRBJ2-1; unclear D gene. The CDR3 covers 15 residues. Germline V gene lookup returns CDR1 MNHEY and CDR2 SMNVEV (reference sequence). Between the trimmed V and J ends, which lost 4 bases and 2 bases, there was a span of 12 bases. Written as DNA, the CDR3 is TGTGCCAGCAGTTCCCGGGTAGATCCCTACAATGAGCAGTTCTTC. This sequence encodes CASSSRVDPYNEQFF.

This chain uses TRBV19 with TRBJ2-1, with a tentative D call TRBD1 (6 bases). CDR3 length: 16 residues. The germline gives CDR1 LNHDA, CDR2 SQIVND (reference sequence). V was pared by 4 bases and J by 0 bases, with 13 bases between. The CDR3, as DNA: TGTGCCAGTAGTACCTCGACAGGCAGCTCCTACAATGAGCAGTTCTTC. Translating gives CASSTSTGSSYNEQFF. Full variable domain (missing parts from reference TRBV19 and TRBJ2-1): DGGITQSPKYLFRKEGQNVTLSCEQNLNHDAMYWYRQDPGQGLRLIYYSQIVNDFQKGDIAEGYSVSREKKESFPLTVTSAQKNPTAFYLCASSTSTGSSYNEQFFGPGTRLTVL.

The chain is built from TRBV7-6 and TRBJ2-1; 7 bases fit TRBD2. Per germline, CDR1 SGHVS and CDR2 FNYEAQ. J gave up 7 bases and V 8 bases, and 17 bases lay outside the gene matches. This CDR3 region has 16 residues. CDR3 protein: CASRDPLGEGRNEQFF. CDR3 nucleotides: TGTGCCAGCCGCGACCCCCTGGGGGAGGGGAGAAATGAGCAGTTCTTC.

The rearrangement joins TRBV6-5 to TRBJ2-5, with D possibly being TRBD1 (6 bases). The CDR3 has 14 amino acids. The V end lost 2 bases, the J end lost 2 bases, and 9 bases lay between the germline ends. Looked up from germline, CDR1 is MNHEY and CDR2 is SVGAGI. In DNA, the CDR3 is TGTGCCAGCAGTTACGCGACAGGTCAAGAGACCCAGTACTTC. It yields the protein CASSYATGQETQYF.

This clonotype was seen repeatedly, ten times or more. The gene calls are TRBV5-1 and TRBJ2-7, with TRBD1 matching 11 bases. Unmatched junction bases numbered 5, after V lost 4 bases and J lost 2 bases. From germline, CDR1 is SGHRS and CDR2 YFSETQ. This CDR3 has 15 amino acids. The DNA for the CDR3 is TGCGCCAGCAGCCCCGGGACAGGGGGGGCCTACGAGCAGTACGTC. It is translated as CASSPGTGGAYEQYV.

This clonotype was observed a handful of times. The gene calls are TRBV4-1 and TRBJ2-7; 11 positions match TRBD2. Trimming removed 0 bases from V and 4 bases from J; junction bases left unmatched: 8. The CDR3 extends over 17 amino acids. Germline V CDR1 and CDR2: MGHRA, YSYEKL. The CDR3 bases are TGCGCCAGCAGCCAAGAAGGACTAGCGGGTTCCCATTACGAGCAGTACTTC. Protein: CASSQEGLAGSHYEQYF.

This clonotype turned up a few times. The chain is built from TRBV20-1 and TRBJ2-1; D gene unclear. Trimming left V 1 base short and J 4 bases short, with 5 bases between. There are 12 residues in the CDR3. Germline loops: CDR1 DFQATT, CDR2 SNEGSKA (reference sequence). The CDR3, as DNA: TGCAGTGCTAGAGGCGTGTACAATGAGCAGTTCTTC. Amino acid sequence: CSARGVYNEQFF.

V is TRBV5-1 and J is TRBJ2-1, with 7 bases matching TRBD2. The CDR3 loop spans 16 amino acids. CDR1 SGHRS and CDR2 YFSETQ come from the germline V gene. V dropped 2 bases and J dropped 7; count of bases not matched to a gene: 12. CDR3 loop: CASSFSYSGWGNEQFF. The CDR3 DNA reads TGCGCCAGCAGCTTTTCCTATAGCGGGTGGGGGAATGAGCAGTTCTTC.

V gene TRBV4-1 combines with J gene TRBJ1-6, with D maybe TRBD1 (5 bases). The CDR3 sequence is 17 residues long. Per germline, CDR1 MGHRA and CDR2 YSYEKL. V lost 3 bases and J 2 bases, leaving 14 bases between the germline ends. The CDR3 sequence: CASSQLFLTAYNSPLHF. CDR3 nucleotides: TGCGCCAGCAGCCAGCTCTTCTTGACAGCCTATAATTCACCCCTCCACTTT.

This clonotype has only a few counts. The chain links TRBV29-1 to TRBJ1-1, with D hard to call. Trimming stripped 7 bases from V and 5 bases from J, with 14 bases between. CDR1 SQVTM and CDR2 ANQGSEA come from the germline V gene. The CDR3 is made up of 12 amino acids. The chain's CDR3 is CSASERETEAFF. The CDR3 nucleotides are TGCAGCGCCTCGGAACGGGAGACTGAAGCTTTCTTT.

A few counts support this clonotype. This sequence joins TRBV5-6 and TRBJ2-5; D is undetermined. Germline V lookup: CDR1 SGHDT, CDR2 YYEEEE. The CDR3 has 13 residues. The V gene lost 4 bases and the J gene lost 1 base, with 8 bases spanning the gap. CDR3: CASSVRPQETQYF. The CDR3 region has the DNA TGTGCCAGCAGCGTCCGGCCCCAAGAGACCCAGTACTTC. The full variable domain, completed using reference TRBV5-6 and TRBJ2-5, is DAGVTQSPTHLIKTRGQQVTLRCSPKSGHDTVSWYQQALGQGPQFIFQYYEEEERQRGNFPDRFSGHQFPNYSSELNVNALLLGDSALYLCASSVRPQETQYFGPGTRLLVL.

The sample holds many counts of this clonotype. This chain uses TRBV24-1 with TRBJ2-1, with unresolved D. The CDR3 sequence is 15 residues long. Germline V gives CDR1 KGHDR, CDR2 SFDVKD. V was trimmed by 0 bases and J by 8 bases, leaving 13 bases between them. CDR3 sequence (DNA): TGTGCCACCAGTGATTTGCTTGGCCCTGCGGATGAGCAGTTCTTC. Protein product: CATSDLLGPADEQFF.

The V and J genes are TRBV2 and TRBJ2-1; D may be TRBD2 (6 bases). CDR1 and CDR2 from the germline V gene are SNHLY and FYNNEI. The CDR3 has 14 amino acids. V was pared by 5 bases and J by 4 bases, with 12 bases between. The CDR3 reads CASSRTTNYNEQFF. The CDR3 region has the DNA TGTGCCAGCAGTAGGACTACTAATTACAATGAGCAGTTCTTC.

This clonotype appeared a few times. The V and J genes are TRBV4-2 and TRBJ2-1; the match to TRBD2 covers 13 bases. The CDR3 length is 15 residues. Germline V lookup: CDR1 LGHNA, CDR2 YNFKEQ. V lost 4 bases and J lost 9; bases outside the gene matches: 6. The CDR3 DNA sequence: TGTGCCAGCAGCCTTGAAACTAGCGGGAGGGGTGAGCAGTTCTTC. Its translation: CASSLETSGRGEQFF.